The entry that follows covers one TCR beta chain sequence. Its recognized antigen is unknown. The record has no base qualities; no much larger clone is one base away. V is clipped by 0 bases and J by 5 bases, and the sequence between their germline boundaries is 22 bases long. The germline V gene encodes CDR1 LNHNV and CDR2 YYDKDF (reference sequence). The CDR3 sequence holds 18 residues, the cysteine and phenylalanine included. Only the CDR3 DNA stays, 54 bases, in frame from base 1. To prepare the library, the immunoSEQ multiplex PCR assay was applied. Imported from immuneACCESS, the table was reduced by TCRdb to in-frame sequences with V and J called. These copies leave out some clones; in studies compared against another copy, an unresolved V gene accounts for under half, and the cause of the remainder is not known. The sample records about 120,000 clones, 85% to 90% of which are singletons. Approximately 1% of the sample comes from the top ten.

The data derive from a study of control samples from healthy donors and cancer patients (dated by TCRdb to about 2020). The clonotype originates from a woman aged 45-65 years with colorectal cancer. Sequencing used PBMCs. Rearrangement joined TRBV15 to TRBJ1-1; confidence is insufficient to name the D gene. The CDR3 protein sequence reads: CATSRDPRSRRVGTEAFF. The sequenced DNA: TGTGCCACCAGCAGAGATCCCCGAAGCCGCCGGGTGGGGACTGAAGCTTTCTTT.